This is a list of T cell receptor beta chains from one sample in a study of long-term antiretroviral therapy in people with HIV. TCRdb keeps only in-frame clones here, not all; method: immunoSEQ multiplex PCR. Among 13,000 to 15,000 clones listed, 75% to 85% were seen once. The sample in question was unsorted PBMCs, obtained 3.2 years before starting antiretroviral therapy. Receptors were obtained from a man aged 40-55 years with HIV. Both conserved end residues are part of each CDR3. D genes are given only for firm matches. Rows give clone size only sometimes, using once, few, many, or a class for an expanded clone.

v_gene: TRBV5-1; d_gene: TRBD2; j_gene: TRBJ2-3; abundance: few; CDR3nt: TGCGCCAGCAGCCCTCTGACTAGCGGAAACACAGATACGCAGTATTTT; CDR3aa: CASSPLTSGNTDTQYF
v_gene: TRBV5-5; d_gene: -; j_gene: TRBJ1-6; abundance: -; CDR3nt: TGTGCCAGCAGCTTGGGCCGGGACATCTATTCACCCCTCCACTTT; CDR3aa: CASSLGRDIYSPLHF
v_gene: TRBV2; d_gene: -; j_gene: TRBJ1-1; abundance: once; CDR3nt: TGTGCCAGCACCGTGACAGAGAACACTGAAGCTTTCTTT; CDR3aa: CASTVTENTEAFF
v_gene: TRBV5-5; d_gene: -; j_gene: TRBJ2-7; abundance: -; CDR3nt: TGTGCCAGCAGCTCGCAGGGGAGGAGCTCCTACGAGCAGTACTTC; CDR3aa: CASSSQGRSSYEQYF
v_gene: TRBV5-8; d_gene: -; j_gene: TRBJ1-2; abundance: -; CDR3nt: TGTGCCAGCAGCGTTGACAGCCTAGCTAACTATGGCTACACCTTC; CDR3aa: CASSVDSLANYGYTF
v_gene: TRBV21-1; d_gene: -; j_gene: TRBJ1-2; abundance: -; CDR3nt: TGTGCCAGCAGCAAAGACTGGCCAGGTTCGTATGGCTACACCTTC; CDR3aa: CASSKDWPGSYGYTF
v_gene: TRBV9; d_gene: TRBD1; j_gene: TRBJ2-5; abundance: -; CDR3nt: TGTGCCAGCAGCGTAGGTCCCGGACAGGGCATTTCTGGGGAGACCCAGTACTTC; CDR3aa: CASSVGPGQGISGETQYF
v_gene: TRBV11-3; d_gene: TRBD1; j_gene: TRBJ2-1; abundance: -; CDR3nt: TGTGCCAGCAGCTTAGTAAGGGGGCCTGGCTCCTACAATGAGCAGTTCTTC; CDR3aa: CASSLVRGPGSYNEQFF
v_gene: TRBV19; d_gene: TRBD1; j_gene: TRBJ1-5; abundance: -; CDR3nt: TGTGCCAGTAAAGAGGGGGCACAGCCCCAGCATTTT; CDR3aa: CASKEGAQPQHF
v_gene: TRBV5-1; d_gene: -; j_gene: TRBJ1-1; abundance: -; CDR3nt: TGCGCCAGCAGCCGAAGATTGGGTACTGAAGCTTTCTTT; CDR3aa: CASSRRLGTEAFF
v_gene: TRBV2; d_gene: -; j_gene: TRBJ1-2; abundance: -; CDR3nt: TGTGCCAGCATTCCCAGACAAGCTGGCCTAGTAAGATATGGCTACACCTTC; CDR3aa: CASIPRQAGLVRYGYTF
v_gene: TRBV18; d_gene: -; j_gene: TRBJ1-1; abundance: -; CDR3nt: TGTGCCAGCTCACCGACCCAGAAGAACACTGAAGCTTTCTTT; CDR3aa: CASSPTQKNTEAFF
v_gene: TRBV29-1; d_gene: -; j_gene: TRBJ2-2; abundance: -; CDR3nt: TGCAGCATAGACCCCCTAAACACCGGGGAGCTGTTTTTT; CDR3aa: CSIDPLNTGELFF
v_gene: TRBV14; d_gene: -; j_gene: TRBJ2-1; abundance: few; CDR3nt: TGTGCCAGCAGCCAAGCCCGGGATAGGGTCTTCGATGAGCAGTTCTTC; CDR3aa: CASSQARDRVFDEQFF
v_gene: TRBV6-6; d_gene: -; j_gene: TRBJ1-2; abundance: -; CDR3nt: TGTGCCAGCAGTTTAGTCAGGGAAGACTATGGCTACACCTTC; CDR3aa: CASSLVREDYGYTF
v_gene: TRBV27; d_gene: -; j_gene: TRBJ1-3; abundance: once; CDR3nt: TGTGCCAGCAGTTTATCTTTGGGGCACTCTGGAAACACCATATATTTT; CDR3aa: CASSLSLGHSGNTIYF
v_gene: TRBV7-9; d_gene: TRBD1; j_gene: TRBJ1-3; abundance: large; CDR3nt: TGTGCCAGCAGCCGGGCGGACAGGGGATACGGAAACACCATATATTTT; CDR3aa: CASSRADRGYGNTIYF
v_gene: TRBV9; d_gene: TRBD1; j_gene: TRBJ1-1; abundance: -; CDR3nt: TGTGCCAGCAGCGCAGGGGGTATGAGGAACACTGAAGCTTTCTTT; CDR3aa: CASSAGGMRNTEAFF
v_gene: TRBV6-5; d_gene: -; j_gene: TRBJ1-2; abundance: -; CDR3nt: TGTGCCAGCAGCCAGCTCACGGGCTATGGCTACACCTTC; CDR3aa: CASSQLTGYGYTF
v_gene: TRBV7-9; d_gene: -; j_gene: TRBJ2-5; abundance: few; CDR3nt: TGTGCCAGCAGCTTACCCCTTTTTCAAGAGACCCAGTACTTC; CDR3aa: CASSLPLFQETQYF
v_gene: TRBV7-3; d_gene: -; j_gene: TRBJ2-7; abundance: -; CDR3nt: TGTGCCAGCAGCTTGGCTGAGTCCTACGAGCAGTACTTC; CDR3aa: CASSLAESYEQYF
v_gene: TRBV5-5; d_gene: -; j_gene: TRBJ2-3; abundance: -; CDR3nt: TGTGCCAGCAGCTTGGGAGTGGAATCAGATACGCAGTATTTT; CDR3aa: CASSLGVESDTQYF
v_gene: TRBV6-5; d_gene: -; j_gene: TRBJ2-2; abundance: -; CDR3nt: TGTGCCAGCAGTTACGGGGGAAGGGCCGGGGAGCTGTTTTTT; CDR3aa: CASSYGGRAGELFF
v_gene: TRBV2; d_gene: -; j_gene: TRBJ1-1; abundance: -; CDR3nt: TGTGCCAGCAGTGCCTCGAGCAACACTGAAGCTTTCTTT; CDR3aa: CASSASSNTEAFF
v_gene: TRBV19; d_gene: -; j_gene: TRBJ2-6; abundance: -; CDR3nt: TGTGCCAGTAGTTTGACGGACTCTGGGGCCAACGTCCTGACTTTC; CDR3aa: CASSLTDSGANVLTF
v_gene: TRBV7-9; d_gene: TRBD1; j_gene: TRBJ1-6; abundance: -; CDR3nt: TGTGCCAGCAGCCCCGACAGGGATAATTCACCCCTCCACTTT; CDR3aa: CASSPDRDNSPLHF
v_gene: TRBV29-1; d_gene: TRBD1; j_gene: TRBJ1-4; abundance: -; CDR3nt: TGCAGCGTTGAAGTGAAGGACAGGGCTATTGAAAAACTGTTTTTT; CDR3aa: CSVEVKDRAIEKLFF
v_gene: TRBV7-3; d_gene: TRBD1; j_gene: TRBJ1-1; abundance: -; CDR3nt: TGTGCCAGCAGCCCCGGGACAGGGGGCACTGAAGCTTTCTTT; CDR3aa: CASSPGTGGTEAFF
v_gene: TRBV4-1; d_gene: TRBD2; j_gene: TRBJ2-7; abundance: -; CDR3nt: TGCGCCAGCAGCCAAGTTGAAGCGGGGGGGAACTACGAGCAGTACTTC; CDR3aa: CASSQVEAGGNYEQYF
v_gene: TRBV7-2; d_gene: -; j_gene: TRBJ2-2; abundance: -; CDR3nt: TGTGCCAGCAGCTTCTACACCGGGGAGCTGTTTTTT; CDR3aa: CASSFYTGELFF
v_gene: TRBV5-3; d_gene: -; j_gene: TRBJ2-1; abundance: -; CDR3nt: TGTGCCAGAAGCTCCAATTCAAGAGGGCAGTTCTTC; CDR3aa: CARSSNSRGQFF
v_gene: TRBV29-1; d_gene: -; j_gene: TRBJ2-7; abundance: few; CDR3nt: TGCAGCGTTGGCCAGCAGGACGAGCAGTACTTC; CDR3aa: CSVGQQDEQYF
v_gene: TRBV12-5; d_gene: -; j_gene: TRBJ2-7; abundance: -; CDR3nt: TGTGCTAGTGGTATTAGCGGCCTCTACGAGCAGTACTTC; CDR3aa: CASGISGLYEQYF
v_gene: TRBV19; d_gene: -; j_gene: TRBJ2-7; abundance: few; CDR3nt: TGTGCCAGTAGTAACGGGCAGAGCTCCTACGAGCAGTACTTC; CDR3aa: CASSNGQSSYEQYF
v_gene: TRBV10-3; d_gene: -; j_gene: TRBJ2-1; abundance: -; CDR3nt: TGTGCCATCAGTGAGACCCACCCAGGGGTGGGAAACAATGAGCAGTTCTTC; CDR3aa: CAISETHPGVGNNEQFF
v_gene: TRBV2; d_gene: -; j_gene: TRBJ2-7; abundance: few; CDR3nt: TGTGCCATCAGGGACATCTACGAGCAGTACTTC; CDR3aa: CAIRDIYEQYF
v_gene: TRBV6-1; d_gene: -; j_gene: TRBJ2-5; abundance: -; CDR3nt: TGTGCCAGCAGTGAAGGGGGATGGGAGACCCAGTACTTC; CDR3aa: CASSEGGWETQYF
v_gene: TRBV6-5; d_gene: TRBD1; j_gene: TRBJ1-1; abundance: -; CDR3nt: TGTGCCAGCACCCTTACAGGGGGCACTGAAGCTTTCTTT; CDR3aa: CASTLTGGTEAFF
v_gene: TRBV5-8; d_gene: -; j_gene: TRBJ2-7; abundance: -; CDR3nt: TGTGCCAGCGGCAAGGGGCGTGGCGAGCAGTACTTC; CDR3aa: CASGKGRGEQYF
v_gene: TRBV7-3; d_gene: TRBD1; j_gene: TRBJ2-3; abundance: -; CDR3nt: TGTGCCAGCAGTCCGACAGGGGTAACAGATACGCAGTATTTT; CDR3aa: CASSPTGVTDTQYF
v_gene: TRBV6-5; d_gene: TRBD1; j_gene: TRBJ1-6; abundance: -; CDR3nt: TGTGCCAGCAGTTACTCGGGACAGGGCACACCCCTCCACTTT; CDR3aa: CASSYSGQGTPLHF
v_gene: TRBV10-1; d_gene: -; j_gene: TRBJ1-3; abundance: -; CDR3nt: TGCGCCAGCAGTGAGGGGGCCAACTCTGGAAACACCATATATTTT; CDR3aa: CASSEGANSGNTIYF
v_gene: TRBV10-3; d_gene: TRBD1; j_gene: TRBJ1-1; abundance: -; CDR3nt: TGTGCCATCAGTGAGCAGGGACAGGGGGGATCTGAAGCTTTCTTT; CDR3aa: CAISEQGQGGSEAFF
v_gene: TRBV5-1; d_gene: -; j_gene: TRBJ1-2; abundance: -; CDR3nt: TGCGCCAGCAGCTTGGATCCGGGTTCGGGTGGCTACACCTTC; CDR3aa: CASSLDPGSGGYTF
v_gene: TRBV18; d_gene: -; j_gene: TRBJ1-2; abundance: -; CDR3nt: TGTGCCAGCTCACCATCAGTCGCAGAAAACTATGGCTACACCTTC; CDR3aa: CASSPSVAENYGYTF
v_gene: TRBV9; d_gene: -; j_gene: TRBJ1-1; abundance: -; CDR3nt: TGTGCCAGCAGCGTAGATTTAGGGAGGGACACTGAAGCTTTCTTT; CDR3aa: CASSVDLGRDTEAFF
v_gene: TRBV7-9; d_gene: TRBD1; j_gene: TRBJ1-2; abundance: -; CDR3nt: TGTGCCAGCAGCTTAGGAGAGGGGGCAGGTGGCTACACCTTC; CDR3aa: CASSLGEGAGGYTF
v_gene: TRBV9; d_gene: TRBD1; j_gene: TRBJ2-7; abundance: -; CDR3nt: TGTGCCAGCAGCGCCGGGACAGGGGGCTACGAGCAGTACTTC; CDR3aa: CASSAGTGGYEQYF
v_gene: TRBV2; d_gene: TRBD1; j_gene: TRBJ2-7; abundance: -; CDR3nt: TGTGCCAGCAGTGAAGAGGGACAGGGCAACGAGCAGTACTTC; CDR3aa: CASSEEGQGNEQYF
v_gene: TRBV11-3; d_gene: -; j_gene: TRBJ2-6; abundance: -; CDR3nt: TGTGCCAGCAGCTTAATACAGGGTGGTGCTGGGGCCAACGTCCTGACTTTC; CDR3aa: CASSLIQGGAGANVLTF
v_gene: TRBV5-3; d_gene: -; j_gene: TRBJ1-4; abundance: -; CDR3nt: TGTGCCAGCAGCTTGACACCAACTAATGAAAAACTGTTTTTT; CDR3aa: CASSLTPTNEKLFF